This is a list of T cell receptor beta chains from one sample in a study of human T cells and chemical hapten exposure. TCRdb processed the RACE reads anew with MiXCR; each CDR3 protein has one entry. The sample includes roughly 50,000 distinct CDR3 sequences, approximately 9.9% of them seen just once. Sample: whole blood, taken in connection with sensitization to the hapten diphenylcyclopropenone (DPC). The receptors stem from a woman between 40 and 50 years old with alopecia areata. Some clones in this sample may be carry-over from other donors' samples. The CDR3 runs from the conserved cysteine through the conserved F or W. D genes are given only for firm matches. Only part of the rows carry a size: once, few, many, or a class if the clone is expanded.

>TRBJ1-5|TRBV5-1|many|TRBD1
TGCGCCAGCAGCGCGGGACAGGGAGACCAGCCCCAGCATTTT
CASSAGQGDQPQHF
>TRBJ1-6|TRBV11-2|many|NA
TGTGCCAGCAGCTTATATAGTTCACCCCTCCACTTT
CASSLYSSPLHF
>TRBJ2-5|TRBV6-2/TRBV6-3|NA|TRBD2
TGTGCCAGCAGTGACGGACTAGCGGGGGTAGAGACCCAGTACTTC
CASSDGLAGVETQYF
>TRBJ2-7|TRBV5-1|few|NA
TGCGCCAGCAGCTCCCCACCGGTCTACGAGCAGTACTTC
CASSSPPVYEQYF
>TRBJ2-7|TRBV29-1|NA|TRBD2
TGCAGCGTTGAAAGCCCGCTGGGAGCGGGGGCGAGCTCCTACGAGCAGTACTTC
CSVESPLGAGASSYEQYF
>TRBJ2-5|TRBV10-3|many|TRBD1
TGTGCCATCAGGGAAGACAGGGGAGAGACCCAGTACTTC
CAIREDRGETQYF
>TRBJ1-1|TRBV28|few|NA
TGTGCCATCACGGGGGGCAGGGGGAACACTGAAGCTTTCTTT
CAITGGRGNTEAFF
>TRBJ1-2|TRBV6-5|NA|NA
TGTGCCAGCAGTTACGCCGGACATAGTGGCTACACCTTC
CASSYAGHSGYTF
>TRBJ2-1|TRBV24-1|NA|NA
TGTGCCACCAGTGAAGGGCAGTACAATGAGCAGTTCTTC
CATSEGQYNEQFF
>TRBJ2-1|TRBV7-9|NA|TRBD2
TGTGCCAGCAGCTTGTCTCTAGCGGGAGTAACTGATGAGCAGTTCTTC
CASSLSLAGVTDEQFF
>TRBJ2-1|TRBV4-3|few|TRBD1
TGCGCCAGCAGCCGAGAGTCAGGGGGTGCCTACAATGAGCAGTTCTTC
CASSRESGGAYNEQFF
>TRBJ1-5|TRBV5-5|NA|NA
TGTGCCAGCAGCTTCTCACCAGGCTATAGCAATCAGCCCCAGCATTTT
CASSFSPGYSNQPQHF
>TRBJ2-1|TRBV20-1|many|NA
TGCAGTGCTAACCGTCCTGAAAGTTTCTCCTACAATGAGCAGTTCTTC
CSANRPESFSYNEQFF
>TRBJ2-1|TRBV7-2|few|TRBD2
TGTGCCAGCACCGGGACTAGCTTCAACAATGAGCAGTTCTTC
CASTGTSFNNEQFF
>TRBJ1-2|TRBV3-1|many|TRBD1
TGTGCCAGCAGTTACGGGACAGGGGATGGCTACACCTTC
CASSYGTGDGYTF
>TRBJ2-1|TRBV21-1|many|NA
TGTGCCAGCAGCAAAGCCCCAGCGGGAGGGCCGTTAAATGAGCAGTTCTTC
CASSKAPAGGPLNEQFF
>TRBJ1-2|TRBV2|few|NA
TGTGCCAGCAGTGAAAGGGCCGGCTATGGCTACACCTTC
CASSERAGYGYTF
>TRBJ2-2|TRBV6-6|NA|NA
TGTGCCAGCAGAGAACAGGGGAACACCGGGGAGCTGTTTTTT
CASREQGNTGELFF
>TRBJ2-2|TRBV30|few|NA
TGTGCCTGGACCTCGCTGGCAGAGAACACCGGGGAGCTGTTTTTT
CAWTSLAENTGELFF
>TRBJ2-3|TRBV6-5|many|NA
TGTGCCAGCACACCCGGCACAGATACGCAGTATTTT
CASTPGTDTQYF
>TRBJ2-3|TRBV21-1|NA|NA
TGTGCCAGCAGCACCGCAACAAGCGGATCGAGAGGCACAGATACGCAGTATTTT
CASSTATSGSRGTDTQYF
>TRBJ1-1|TRBV18|many|TRBD1
TGTGCCAGCTCACCAAGGACAGGGAGAGTGGCGAACACTGAAGCTTTCTTT
CASSPRTGRVANTEAFF
>TRBJ2-3|TRBV11-2|NA|NA
TGTGCCAGCAGCCCAACGAGACAGCCCACAGATACGCAGTATTTT
CASSPTRQPTDTQYF
>TRBJ1-1|TRBV10-3|NA|NA
TGTGCCATCACTGGAGGGCTGAACACTGAAGCTTTCTTT
CAITGGLNTEAFF
>TRBJ1-4|TRBV11-2|NA|TRBD1
TGTGCCAGCAGCCCCCCCAGGGGGAAACTGTTTTTT
CASSPPRGKLFF
>TRBJ2-5|TRBV7-7|few|TRBD2
TGTGCCAGCAGCTTAGTGGGGACTAGCCAAGAGACCCAGTACTTC
CASSLVGTSQETQYF
>TRBJ1-1|TRBV21-1|many|NA
TGTGCCAGCAGCTCTCGGGACAGCTTGAACACTGAAGCTTTCTTT
CASSSRDSLNTEAFF
>TRBJ2-2|TRBV12-3/TRBV12-4|NA|TRBD2
TGTGCCAGCAGCGAGACTAGCGGCCCCGGGGAGCTGTTTTTT
CASSETSGPGELFF
>TRBJ2-5|TRBV3-1|many|TRBD2
TGTGCCAGCAGCCGCGGCGTAGAAGCGGGAGTAAGAGAGACCCAGTACTTC
CASSRGVEAGVRETQYF
>TRBJ1-5|TRBV20-1|NA|NA
TGCAGTGCTAGAGATCCGACAGGCGAGGGCAATCAGCCCCAGCATTTT
CSARDPTGEGNQPQHF
>TRBJ1-1|TRBV12-3/TRBV12-4|many|TRBD1
TGTGCCAGCGCAACCCGCGGACAGGGGGAAGCTTTCTTT
CASATRGQGEAFF
>TRBJ2-7|TRBV12-3/TRBV12-4|many|TRBD1
TGTGCCAGCAGTGAGTGGGGACAGGGCTCTTCCTACGAGCAGTACTTC
CASSEWGQGSSYEQYF
>TRBJ1-1|TRBV29-1|NA|NA
TGCAGCGGGCAGGAAACTGAAGCTTTCTTT
CSGQETEAFF
>TRBJ2-6|TRBV27|NA|NA
TGTGCCAGCAGTTTTCTTGCTGGGGCCAACGTCCTGACTTTC
CASSFLAGANVLTF
>TRBJ2-7|TRBV28|NA|NA
TGTGCCAGCAGCCCCGACTATACCATAGCCGAGCAGTACTTC
CASSPDYTIAEQYF
>TRBJ1-1|TRBV11-2|few|NA
TGTGCCAGCAGCTTAGGGTCCTTGGGGGCGAGTGAAGCTTTCTTT
CASSLGSLGASEAFF
>TRBJ2-6|TRBV6-1|medium-sized|TRBD1
TGTGCCAGCAGGGACAGGGCATCTGGGGCCAACGTCCTGACTTTC
CASRDRASGANVLTF
>TRBJ1-2|TRBV27|many|NA
TGTGCCAGCAGTTTAGGGGGACTTAACTATGGCTACACCTTC
CASSLGGLNYGYTF
>TRBJ2-7|TRBV6-1|many|NA
TGTGCCAGCAGTGAAGGTTCGGTCAGAACCTACGAGCAGTACTTC
CASSEGSVRTYEQYF
>TRBJ2-1|TRBV10-1|many|NA
TGCGCCAGCAGTCCTCCCGGGATGAGGGAATTCGATGAGCAGTTCTTC
CASSPPGMREFDEQFF
>TRBJ2-2|TRBV7-3|NA|TRBD1
TGTGCCAGCAGCGACCGACAGGGGTTCTCCGGGGAGCTGTTTTTT
CASSDRQGFSGELFF
>TRBJ1-6|TRBV6-2/TRBV6-3|many|NA
TGTGCCAGCAGTGACGACACCTCCTATAATTCACCCCTCCACTTT
CASSDDTSYNSPLHF
>TRBJ1-2|TRBV7-2|many|TRBD1
TGTGCCAGCAGCACACAGGGACAGGGGATCTATGGCTACACCTTC
CASSTQGQGIYGYTF
>TRBJ2-3|TRBV7-2|many|TRBD2
TGTGCCAGCAGCTTAGCCCGTAATTTAGCGGGGGCGCATGGGGATACGCAGTATTTT
CASSLARNLAGAHGDTQYF
>TRBJ1-2|TRBV12-3/TRBV12-4|many|TRBD1
TGTGCCAGCAGTAACCTGGGACAGAGCTATGGCTACACCTTC
CASSNLGQSYGYTF
>TRBJ2-3|TRBV20-1|NA|NA
TGCAGTGCTAGAGATCTGAAACGAGGGGCTAGCACAGATACGCAGTATTTT
CSARDLKRGASTDTQYF
>TRBJ2-3|TRBV29-1|many|NA
TGCAGCGGGGGAACAGATACGCAGTATTTT
CSGGTDTQYF
>TRBJ2-3|TRBV7-9|NA|TRBD2
TGTGCCAGCAGCTTAGTGCCCACTAGCGGATACACAGATACGCAGTATTTT
CASSLVPTSGYTDTQYF
>TRBJ2-5|TRBV11-2|many|TRBD1
TGTGCCAGCAGCCCTGGGCGACAGGGGTTTGAGACCCAGTACTTC
CASSPGRQGFETQYF
>TRBJ2-7|TRBV6-6|many|NA
TGTGCCTCTGCGGGGCTATCCTCCTACGAGCAGTACTTC
CASAGLSSYEQYF
>TRBJ1-1|TRBV6-2/TRBV6-3|NA|NA
TGTGCCAGTTTACAGGGTTGGACTGAAGCTTTCTTT
CASLQGWTEAFF
>TRBJ2-7|TRBV28|few|NA
TGTGCCAGCAGTTTTAAGTATATGGAGGGACAGAGTACCTACGAGCAGTACTTC
CASSFKYMEGQSTYEQYF
>TRBJ1-4|TRBV18|few|NA
TGTGCCAGCTCAACTAATGAAAAACTGTTTTTT
CASSTNEKLFF
>TRBJ2-1|TRBV7-3|few|TRBD2
TGTGCCAGCAGTCCGACTAGCGGGGCCTACAATGAGCAGTTCTTC
CASSPTSGAYNEQFF
>TRBJ2-4|TRBV6-1|NA|NA
TGTGCCAGCAGTGAAGTAGAAAACATTCAGTACTTC
CASSEVENIQYF
>TRBJ2-3|TRBV11-2|NA|NA
TGTGCCAGCAGCCCCGGTGGCGGGGGACACACAGATACGCAGTATTTT
CASSPGGGGHTDTQYF
>TRBJ1-2|TRBV6-6|NA|TRBD1
TGTGCCAGCAGTCTCGACAGGGGGATATTCTCTAACTATGGCTACACCTTC
CASSLDRGIFSNYGYTF
>TRBJ2-1|TRBV29-1|NA|NA
TGCAGCGTTGGGGGAACTTCCCTGGGCAATGAGCAGTTCTTC
CSVGGTSLGNEQFF
>TRBJ2-2|TRBV7-3|many|NA
TGTGCCAGCAGCTTAGACAGGAGCGGGGAGCTGTTTTTT
CASSLDRSGELFF